A single sample is the source of the 28 T cell receptor beta chains below, sequenced in a study of blood T cell repertoires in COVID-19. Only in-frame clones appear in the TCRdb table, and some are missing; sequencing was by immunoSEQ multiplex PCR. Of 360,000 or so clones listed, roughly 91% were seen once; the top ten hold 1.7%. The sample consisted of PBMCs or T cells enriched from blood (not recorded which). All receptors come from a woman aged 25-40 years who had recovered from COVID-19.

This sequence joins TRBV6-5 and TRBJ2-2; 9 bases are shared with TRBD1. In germline, CDR1 is MNHEY, CDR2 SVGAGI. The CDR3 loop spans 14 amino acids. Germline trimming cut 8 bases from V and 1 base from J; bases unmatched to any gene: 2. CDR3 sequence reads: CASYRGQNTGELFF. In DNA, the CDR3 is TGTGCCAGCTACAGGGGGCAGAACACCGGGGAGCTGTTTTTT.

This chain links TRBV19 with TRBJ1-5; D is ambiguous. The CDR3 runs 12 residues. Germline V gives CDR1 LNHDA, CDR2 SQIVND (reference sequence). V was shortened by 9 bases and J by 3 bases, with 9 bases between the two germline ends. The DNA of the CDR3 is TGTGCCAGGGGTCGACTCAATCAGCCCCAGCATTTT. Translating gives CARGRLNQPQHF.

The V gene is TRBV7-2, the J gene TRBJ2-7; 14 bases map to TRBD2. The junction had 4 bases not matched to a gene; V was cut back by 3 bases and J by 0 bases. Per germline, CDR1 SGHTA and CDR2 FQGNSA. This CDR3 spans 17 amino acids. CDR3 sequence reads: CASSLRGLAGDSYEQYF. The CDR3 DNA reads TGTGCCAGCAGCTTGCGGGGACTAGCGGGAGACTCCTACGAGCAGTACTTC.

The V gene is TRBV18, the J gene TRBJ2-2; 8 bases are shared with TRBD2. CDR1 and CDR2 (germline): KGHSH, LQKENI. The CDR3 totals 16 residues. V lost 0 bases and J lost 5; bases outside the gene matches: 5. Here the CDR3 reads CASSPPGTRSTGELFF. The CDR3 DNA follows: TGTGCCAGCTCACCACCAGGGACTAGGAGTACCGGGGAGCTGTTTTTT.

Remarks on this clone: This sample also contains other DNA sequences that code for the same CDR3. This sequence joins TRBV28 and TRBJ2-2, with 8 nucleotides matching TRBD1. Germline V CDR1 and CDR2: MDHEN, SYDVKM. The CDR3 totals 15 residues. With V trimmed by 4 bases and J by 3 bases, 4 bases remained unmatched. The CDR3 loop reads CASSSDRGYTGELFF. CDR3 nucleotide sequence: TGTGCCAGCAGTTCTGACAGGGGATACACCGGGGAGCTGTTTTTT.

The chain recombines TRBV14 with TRBJ2-2, with D maybe TRBD1 (5 bases). The CDR3 has 14 amino acids. CDR1 and CDR2 (germline): SGHDN, FVKESK. V lost 5 bases to trimming and J lost 2 bases, with 9 bases between them. In DNA form, the CDR3 reads TGTGCCAGCAGCTGGACACCTAACACCGGGGAGCTGTTTTTT. It is translated as CASSWTPNTGELFF.

This sequence joins TRBV18 and TRBJ2-4, with 7 bases that match TRBD2. Germline CDR1 and CDR2: KGHSH and LQKENI. The CDR3 totals 11 residues. With V trimmed by 4 bases and J by 9 bases, 0 bases remained unmatched. The CDR3 is CASSRGGIQYF. The CDR3 DNA reads as TGTGCCAGCTCACGGGGGGGCATTCAGTACTTC.

This clone is a singleton in its sample. The rearrangement joins TRBV5-1 to TRBJ2-3; TRBD2 might be the D (6 bases). Trimming pared 0 bases from V and 1 base from J, leaving 12 bases between. In germline, CDR1 is SGHRS, CDR2 YFSETQ. CDR3 length equals 16 residues. This CDR3 reads CASSLAVAEGTDTQYF. CDR3 in DNA: TGCGCCAGCAGCTTGGCGGTAGCGGAGGGCACAGATACGCAGTATTTT. Full variable domain (outside the CDR3, taken from reference TRBV5-1 and TRBJ2-3): KAGVTQTPRYLIKTRGQQVTLSCSPISGHRSVSWYQQTPGQGLQFLFEYFSETQRNKGNFPGRFSGRQFSNSRSEMNVSTLELGDSALYLCASSLAVAEGTDTQYFGPGTRLTVL.

The chain links TRBV7-9 to TRBJ2-7; weak D call: TRBD1 (5 bases). Per germline, CDR1 SEHNR and CDR2 FQNEAQ (reference sequence). CDR3 length equals 13 residues. The V end was cut by 7 bases, the J end by 1 base, with 11 bases between. The CDR3 loop is CASTETVSYEQYF. The CDR3 nucleotides are TGTGCCAGCACAGAGACAGTGTCCTACGAGCAGTACTTC.

V usage is TRBV28 and J usage is TRBJ2-3; 7 bases agree with TRBD2. Losses at the gene ends were 4 bases for V and 2 bases for J; bases not matched to a gene: 9. Germline V lookup: CDR1 MDHEN, CDR2 SYDVKM. The CDR3 length is 16 residues. CDR3: CASSSPWGGDTDTQYF. CDR3 nucleotides: TGTGCCAGCAGTTCCCCGTGGGGGGGGGACACAGATACGCAGTATTTT.

The DNA of the CDR3 is TGTGCCAGTATGACAGCGTCGGCGGCGAACACTGAAGCTTTCTTT. Its translation: CASMTASAANTEAFF. The chain joins TRBV19 to TRBJ1-1, with TRBD1 as a possible D gene (5 bases). CDR3 size: 15 residues. Germline CDR1 LNHDA, CDR2 SQIVND (reference sequence). Trimming took 7 bases from V and 1 from J, leaving 16 bases between them.

V and J are TRBV5-8 and TRBJ2-1; 7 nucleotides line up with TRBD1. CDR1 and CDR2 (germline): SGHTS, YDEGEE. Trimming at V came to 0 bases and at J to 5 bases, leaving 5 bases not matched to a gene. The CDR3 is 15 amino acids. CDR3 amino acids: CASSLVRQGDNEQFF. The CDR3 coding sequence is TGTGCCAGCAGCTTGGTACGACAGGGAGACAATGAGCAGTTCTTC.

CDR3 in amino acids: CATGEDYNEQFF. The CDR3 bases are TGTGCCACCGGCGAGGACTACAATGAGCAGTTCTTC. The chain recombines TRBV24-1 with TRBJ2-1, with D unclear. There are 12 residues in the CDR3. V dropped 9 bases and J dropped 3 bases, with 8 bases sitting between them. Germline values: CDR1 KGHDR, CDR2 SFDVKD.

This chain links TRBV30 with TRBJ1-2; 7 bases align to TRBD1. J gave up 7 bases and V 4 bases, and 3 bases lay outside the gene matches. Germline loops: CDR1 GTSNPN, CDR2 SVGIG (reference sequence). The CDR3 is 11 amino acids. In DNA form, the CDR3 reads TGTGCCTGGAATGACAGGGCTGGCTACACCTTC. This codes for CAWNDRAGYTF.

In its sample, this clone was seen a few times. This rearrangement joins TRBV27 to TRBJ1-5; TRBD1 matches 10 bases. The CDR3 totals 14 residues. With 5 bases clipped from V and 6 bases from J, the junction kept 4 bases outside the gene matches. Germline V CDR1 and CDR2: MNHEY, SMNVEV (reference sequence). The CDR3 sequence is CASSHRDRGQPQHF. The DNA for the CDR3 is TGTGCCAGCAGTCACCGGGACAGGGGTCAGCCCCAGCATTTT.

The chain links TRBV6-5 to TRBJ1-5; no clear D. The germline gives CDR1 MNHEY, CDR2 SVGAGI. This CDR3 spans 14 amino acids. V lost 2 bases to trimming and J lost 1 base, with 6 bases between them. CDR3 protein: CASSYGRSNQPQHF. The CDR3 coding sequence is TGTGCCAGCAGTTACGGGAGAAGCAATCAGCCCCAGCATTTT.

The chain employs TRBV9 and TRBJ2-1; 16 bases fit TRBD2. The CDR3 runs 19 residues. Per the germline V gene, CDR1 is SGDLS and CDR2 is YYNGEE. V was pared by 4 bases and J by 8 bases, with 15 bases of the junction left unmatched. The CDR3 DNA sequence: TGTGCCAGCAGCCCAGGTCCCGGGACTAGCGGGAGGGCCTTCTATGAGCAGTTCTTC. It encodes CASSPGPGTSGRAFYEQFF.

J is TRBJ2-3 and V is TRBV27, with 9 bases that match TRBD2. CDR1 and CDR2 from the germline V gene are MNHEY and SMNVEV (reference sequence). J gave up 2 bases and V 7 bases, and 13 bases lay outside the gene matches. The CDR3 contains 17 residues. This CDR3 reads CASTTASGRFITDTQYF. CDR3 bases: TGTGCCAGCACCACCGCAAGCGGGAGGTTTATCACAGATACGCAGTATTTT.

The genes are TRBV10-2 and TRBJ2-3; 13 nucleotides align to TRBD2. The ends lost 7 bases at V and 5 bases at J; junction bases unmatched: 6. The CDR3 runs to 15 residues. CDR1 and CDR2 (germline): WSHSY, SAAADI. CDR3 sequence: CASIGLAGDLDTQYF. The CDR3 coding sequence is TGCGCCAGCATAGGACTAGCGGGAGATTTAGATACGCAGTATTTT.

The chain links TRBV7-9 to TRBJ1-2, with TRBD1 matching 8 bases. Germline V gene lookup returns CDR1 SEHNR and CDR2 FQNEAQ (reference sequence). CDR3 length: 17 residues. Trimming removed 2 bases from V and 1 base from J; junction bases left unmatched: 9. The CDR3 here is CASSLHSLTGVNYGYTF. The CDR3 coding sequence is TGTGCCAGCAGCTTACATTCCTTGACAGGGGTTAACTATGGCTACACCTTC.

Note on this clone: This sample includes further DNA sequences coding for the same CDR3. The rearrangement joins TRBV18 to TRBJ1-3; a possible D gene is TRBD1 (6 bases). V gave up 2 bases and J gave up 5 bases, with 10 bases separating them. This CDR3 contains 14 residues. Germline V gene sequence: CDR1 KGHSH, CDR2 LQKENI. The CDR3 is CASSPGTTRNTIYF. CDR3 nucleotide sequence: TGTGCCAGCTCACCAGGGACAACCAGAAACACCATATATTTT.

In this sample, this clone turned up a few times. CDR3 loop: CASSLGGDQPQHF. Written as DNA, the CDR3 is TGTGCCAGCTCTTTAGGAGGGGATCAGCCCCAGCATTTT. The gene calls are TRBV3-1 (or the pseudogene TRBV3-2) and TRBJ1-5; TRBD1 is a possible D gene (5 bases). V lost 8 bases and J lost 5, with 13 bases in between. CDR1 and CDR2 (germline): LGHDT, YNNKEL (reference sequence). CDR3 length equals 13 residues.

This chain connects TRBV6-2 or TRBV6-3 to TRBJ2-3; 11 bases align to TRBD2. Germline CDR1 reads MNHEY; CDR2 reads SVGEGT. V gave up 2 bases and J gave up 1 base; unmatched junction bases: 5. The CDR3 runs 17 residues. CDR3 bases: TGTGCCAGCAGTTACGTTAGCGGGGGGGCCCGCACAGATACGCAGTATTTT. Translating it yields CASSYVSGGARTDTQYF.

This chain joins TRBV6-5 and TRBJ1-2, with 7 bases aligning to TRBD1. The CDR3 length is 14 residues. The junction had 5 bases not matched to a gene; V was cut back by 1 base and J by 6 bases. Germline CDR1 reads MNHEY; CDR2 reads SVGAGI. The CDR3 region is CASSYLQGLDGYTF. The CDR3 DNA reads as TGTGCCAGCAGTTACTTACAGGGGTTAGATGGCTACACCTTC.

The chain employs TRBV27 and TRBJ2-3; 10 bases map to TRBD2. With V trimmed by 7 bases and J by 3 bases, 13 bases remained unmatched. Looked up from germline, CDR1 is MNHEY and CDR2 is SMNVEV (reference sequence). There are 17 residues in the CDR3. CDR3 sequence reads: CASNSRTSGVFTDTQYF. CDR3 nucleotides: TGTGCCAGCAACTCTAGGACTAGCGGCGTCTTTACAGATACGCAGTATTTT.

V gene TRBV28 combines with J gene TRBJ1-1, with 8 bases identical to TRBD1. V trimming: 9 bases; J trimming: 5 bases; junction bases outside the gene matches: 8. The CDR3 extends over 13 amino acids. Germline assignment: CDR1 MDHEN and CDR2 SYDVKM. CDR3 amino acids: CASAQGARTEAFF. The CDR3 region has the DNA TGTGCCAGTGCCCAGGGGGCGCGAACTGAAGCTTTCTTT. Full variable domain (rest looked up from reference TRBV28 and TRBJ1-1): DVKVTQSSRYLVKRTGEKVFLECVQDMDHENMFWYRQDPGLGLRLIYFSYDVKMKEKGDIPEGYSVSREKKERFSLILESASTNQTSMYLCASAQGARTEAFFGQGTRLTVV.

This CDR3 is CASSLPSNTEAFF. DNA for the CDR3: TGTGCCAGCAGTTTACCCTCGAACACTGAAGCTTTCTTT. The chain carries TRBV28 and TRBJ1-1; no definite D call. The CDR3 has 13 residues. From germline, CDR1 is MDHEN and CDR2 SYDVKM. V lost 2 bases, J lost 1 base, and 5 bases lay in between.

V is TRBV30 and J is TRBJ1-2; 9 bases align to TRBD1. The junction had 5 bases not matched to a gene; V was cut back by 0 bases and J by 6 bases. The CDR3 contains 14 residues. The V gene's germline CDR1 is GTSNPN and CDR2 SVGIG (reference sequence). The CDR3 protein is CAWSVRGTGNGYTF. CDR3 nucleotide sequence: TGTGCCTGGAGTGTTCGGGGGACAGGGAATGGCTACACCTTC. Based on the CDR3 plus reference TRBV30 and TRBJ1-2, the full variable domain is SQTIHQWPATLVQPVGSPLSLECTVEGTSNPNLYWYRQAAGRGLQLLFYSVGIGQISSEVPQNLSASRPQDRQFILSSKKLLLSDSGFYLCAWSVRGTGNGYTFGSGTRLTVV.